This T cell receptor (beta chain) was sequenced during a study of T cell responses to AZD1222 COVID-19 vaccine. Study results and limitations: It should be noted that donors were predominantly white British and more often female, and clonal diversity was possibly underestimated. Spike-specific TCR repertoires showed rising breadth and depth after two AZD1222 doses. Baseline serostatus was positive in only a handful of AZD1222 recipients.

Sequencing used immunoSEQ multiplex PCR; TCRdb keeps in-frame clones, though not all of them. Among 94,000 or so clones listed, approximately 90% were seen once. V was trimmed by 3 bases and J by 4 bases, leaving 12 bases between them. Germline V CDR1 and CDR2: KGHSH, LQKENI. This CDR3 comprises 14 residues. On this clone itself: Its antigen is unknown.

The genes are TRBV18 and TRBJ1-2; D is perhaps TRBD1 (5 bases). The source was peripheral blood, collected on day 0 of AZD1222 vaccination. This TCR was sampled from an adult in good health. The DNA for the CDR3 is TGTGCCAGCTCACCCGCTGACAGAGCCTATGGCTACACCTTC. Its translation: CASSPADRAYGYTF.